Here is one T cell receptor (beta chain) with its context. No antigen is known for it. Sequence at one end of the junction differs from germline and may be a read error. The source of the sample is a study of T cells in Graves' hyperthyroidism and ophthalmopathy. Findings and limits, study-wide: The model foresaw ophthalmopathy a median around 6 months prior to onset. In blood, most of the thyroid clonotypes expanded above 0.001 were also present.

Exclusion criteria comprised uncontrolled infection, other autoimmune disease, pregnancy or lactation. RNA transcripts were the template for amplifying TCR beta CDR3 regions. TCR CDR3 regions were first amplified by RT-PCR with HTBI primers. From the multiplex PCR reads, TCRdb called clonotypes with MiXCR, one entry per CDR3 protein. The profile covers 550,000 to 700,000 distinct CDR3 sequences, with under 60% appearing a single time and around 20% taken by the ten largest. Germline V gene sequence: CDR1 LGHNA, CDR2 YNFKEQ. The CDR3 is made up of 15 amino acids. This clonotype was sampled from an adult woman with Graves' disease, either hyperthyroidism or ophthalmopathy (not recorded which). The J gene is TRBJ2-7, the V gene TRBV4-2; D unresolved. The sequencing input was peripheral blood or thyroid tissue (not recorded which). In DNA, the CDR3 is TGTGCCAGCAGCCCAGAATTATCCGCCTCCTACGAACAGTACTTC. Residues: CASSPELSASYEQYF.